This T cell receptor beta chain was sequenced for a study of neurological immune-mediated disorders. Study-wide results and limits: Any association between clinical or MRI features and the multiple sclerosis repertoire cluster was absent.

Germline V gene sequence: CDR1 KGHDR, CDR2 SFDVKD. The CDR3 sequence is 13 residues long. Losses at the gene ends were 5 bases for V and 13 bases for J; bases not matched to a gene: 9. TCRdb reanalysed the 5' RACE reads using MiXCR and keeps one entry per CDR3 protein. This table has about 55,000 distinct CDR3 sequences, roughly 4.4% appearing once. Ten or more counts support this clonotype. Its antigen is unknown. This chain joins TRBV24-1 and TRBJ2-1, with 8 nucleotides matching TRBD2. The receptor's source is a man over 45 with multiple sclerosis. The sequenced sample consisted of PBMCs. This chain's CDR3 is CATSGSLAGLQFF. In DNA form, the CDR3 reads TGTGCCACCAGTGGGTCTCTAGCGGGTCTTCAGTTCTTC.